This entry features one TCR beta chain sequence. Antigen: not known. The sample comes from a study of cytomegalovirus exposure and HLA in healthy donors. Germline CDR1 reads MNHEY; CDR2 reads SVGAGI. The CDR3 contains 15 residues. The junction had 13 bases not matched to a gene; V was cut back by 6 bases and J by 5 bases. Notes on the study in general: Testing in vitro showed a few CMV-associated chains specific for CMV antigens. TCR beta V- and J-gene trimming was later associated with a missense DCLRE1C variant.

The PCR had 60 Vbeta and 13 Jbeta primers. Measured with immunoSEQ multiplex PCR; TCRdb has only the in-frame clones, and not every one. The data hold about 130,000 clones, with 65% to 75% observed a single time. The sample comprised PBMCs. The TCR sequence derives from a man in his forties in good health and CMV-seropositive. V is TRBV6-5 and J is TRBJ2-7, with 7 positions matching TRBD2. The CDR3 bases are TGTGCCAGCAGCCGCCCGCGGGGAGGGGCCGACGAGCAGTACTTC. Translation gives CASSRPRGGADEQYF.